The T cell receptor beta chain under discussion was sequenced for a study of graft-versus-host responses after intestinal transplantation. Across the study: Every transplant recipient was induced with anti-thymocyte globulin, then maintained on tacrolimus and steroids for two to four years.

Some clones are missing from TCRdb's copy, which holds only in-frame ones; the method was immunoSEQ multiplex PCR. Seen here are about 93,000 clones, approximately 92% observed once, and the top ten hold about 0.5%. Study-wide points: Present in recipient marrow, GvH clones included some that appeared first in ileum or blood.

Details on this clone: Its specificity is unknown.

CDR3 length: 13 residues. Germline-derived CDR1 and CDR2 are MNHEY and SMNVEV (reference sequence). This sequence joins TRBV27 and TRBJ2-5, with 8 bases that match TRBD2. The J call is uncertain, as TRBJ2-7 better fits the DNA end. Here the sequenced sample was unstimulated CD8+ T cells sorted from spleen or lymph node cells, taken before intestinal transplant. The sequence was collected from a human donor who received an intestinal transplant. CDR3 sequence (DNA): TGTGCCAGCAGTTTTCGGGGGGGACTCGAGCAGTACTTC. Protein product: CASSFRGGLEQYF.